This T cell receptor (beta chain) was sequenced during a study of yellow fever vaccine responses in identical twins. A single record per CDR3 protein comes from TCRdb applying MiXCR to the RT-PCR reads. The sample holds about 2,400 distinct CDR3 sequences, 70% to 85% seen once. The length of the CDR3 is 16 residues. The V end was cut by 1 base, the J end by 2 bases, with 12 bases between. Germline CDR1 is SGHAT and CDR2 is FQNNGV. This clonotype came up a few times. The TCR originated in a woman under 30 who received the yellow fever vaccine. Sequencing used T cells from blood (PBMCs), unsorted or a sorted subset (not recorded which), obtained before or after yellow fever vaccination (not recorded which). The chain combines TRBV11-2 with TRBJ2-1, with a weak D call TRBD2 (6 bases). The CDR3 region has the DNA TGTGCCAGCAGCTTAGTAGCTAGCGCAACCTACAATGAGCAGTTCTTC. It is translated as CASSLVASATYNEQFF.